The present T cell receptor (beta chain) was sequenced within a study of CD8 T cells in ankylosing spondylitis. Study-wide points: A motif in TCR beta, a set of seven to nine highly homologous variants, appeared characteristic of ankylosing spondylitis blood. Past studies reported some motif variants in reactive arthritis synovial fluid and blood.

Germline V CDR1 and CDR2: SGHTA, FQGNSA. The CDR3 extends over 16 amino acids. V was cut by 1 base and J by 1 base, with 10 bases left in between. This clonotype was counted between two and nine times. The antigen is unknown. TCRdb re-analysed the 5' RACE reads in MiXCR, keeping a single row per CDR3 protein. The table lists some 100,000 distinct CDR3 sequences, about 9% of them singletons. This receptor was obtained from a male donor with ankylosing spondylitis. The rearrangement joins TRBV7-2 to TRBJ2-2; D call uncertain. The sequencing input was blood, either unsorted or a sorted T cell fraction (not recorded which). The CDR3: CASSLVAYGNTGELFF. In DNA form, the CDR3 reads TGTGCCAGCAGCTTAGTCGCTTACGGGAACACCGGGGAGCTGTTTTTT.